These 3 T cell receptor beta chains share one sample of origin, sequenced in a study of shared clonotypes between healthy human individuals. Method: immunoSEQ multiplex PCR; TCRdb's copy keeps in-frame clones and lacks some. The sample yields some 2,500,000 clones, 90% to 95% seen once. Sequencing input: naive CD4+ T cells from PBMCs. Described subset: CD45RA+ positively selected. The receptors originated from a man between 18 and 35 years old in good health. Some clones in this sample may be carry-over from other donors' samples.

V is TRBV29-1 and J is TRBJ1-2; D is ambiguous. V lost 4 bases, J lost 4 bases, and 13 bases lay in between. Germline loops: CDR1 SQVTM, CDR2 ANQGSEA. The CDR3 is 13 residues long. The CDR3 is CSVVLGISYGYTF. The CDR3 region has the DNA TGCAGCGTTGTCTTGGGGATCAGCTATGGCTACACCTTC.

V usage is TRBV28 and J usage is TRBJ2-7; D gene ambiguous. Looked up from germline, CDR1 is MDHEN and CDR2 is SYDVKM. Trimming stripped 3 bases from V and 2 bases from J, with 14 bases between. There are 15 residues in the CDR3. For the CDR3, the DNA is TGTGCCAGCAGTTTTGGTAGAGTACCTGCCTACGAGCAGTACTTC. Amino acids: CASSFGRVPAYEQYF.

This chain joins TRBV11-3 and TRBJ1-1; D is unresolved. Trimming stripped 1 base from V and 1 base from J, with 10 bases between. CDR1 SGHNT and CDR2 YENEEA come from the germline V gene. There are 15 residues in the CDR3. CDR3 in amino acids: CASSLVGRKNTEAFF. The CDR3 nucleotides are TGTGCCAGCAGCTTAGTGGGGAGGAAGAACACTGAAGCTTTCTTT.